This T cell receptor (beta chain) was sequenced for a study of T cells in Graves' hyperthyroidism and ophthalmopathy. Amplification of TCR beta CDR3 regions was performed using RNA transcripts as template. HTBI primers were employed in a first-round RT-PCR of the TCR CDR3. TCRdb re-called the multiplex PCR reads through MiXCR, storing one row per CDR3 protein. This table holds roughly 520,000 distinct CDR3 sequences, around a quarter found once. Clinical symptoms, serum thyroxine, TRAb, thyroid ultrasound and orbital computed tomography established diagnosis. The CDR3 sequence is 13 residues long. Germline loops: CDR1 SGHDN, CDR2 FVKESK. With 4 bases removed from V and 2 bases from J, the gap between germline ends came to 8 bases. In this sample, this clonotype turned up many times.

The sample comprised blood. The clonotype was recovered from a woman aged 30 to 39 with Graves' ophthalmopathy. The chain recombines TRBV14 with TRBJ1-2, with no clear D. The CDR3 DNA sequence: TGTGCCAGCAGCCCGGAACACAACTATGGCTACACCTTC. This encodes CASSPEHNYGYTF. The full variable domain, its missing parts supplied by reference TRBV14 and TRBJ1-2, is EAGVTQFPSHSVIEKGQTVTLRCDPISGHDNLYWYRRVMGKEIKFLLHFVKESKQDESGMPNNRFLAERTGGTYSTLKVQPAELEDSGVYFCASSPEHNYGYTFGSGTRLTVV.